The present entry profiles one T cell receptor beta chain with its context. Its antigen remains unidentified. The assay was immunoSEQ multiplex PCR, and TCRdb's table has in-frame clones only and misses some. The sample holds about 1.1 million clones; approximately 80% are singletons and the top ten take around 0.47%. The data were taken from a study of shared clonotypes between healthy human individuals. Broader study findings: Non-shared clonotypes had lower generation probabilities than those shared by all four donors.

CDR1 is SGHRS and CDR2 is YFSETQ in the germline V gene. The CDR3 spans 14 residues. The V end was cut by 4 bases, the J end by 4 bases, with 14 bases between. The sequenced sample consisted of memory CD4+ T cells from PBMCs. Described subset: CD45RA-negative fraction. V and J are TRBV5-1 and TRBJ1-2, with a possible D match to TRBD1 (5 bases). The source is a man aged 18 to 30 in good health. Some clones in this sample may be carry-over from other donors' samples. The CDR3 protein is CASSPRQPLYGYTF. The CDR3 coding sequence is TGCGCCAGCAGCCCTAGACAGCCCCTCTATGGCTACACCTTC. The whole variable domain, filled in from reference TRBV5-1 and TRBJ1-2, reads KAGVTQTPRYLIKTRGQQVTLSCSPISGHRSVSWYQQTPGQGLQFLFEYFSETQRNKGNFPGRFSGRQFSNSRSEMNVSTLELGDSALYLCASSPRQPLYGYTFGSGTRLTVV.